This T cell receptor (beta chain) was captured by sequencing in a study of blood T cell repertoires in COVID-19. About the study: T cells, B-cell-depleted T cells, or PBMCs supplied cDNA or gDNA.

Sequencing was performed with immunoSEQ multiplex PCR; in TCRdb, only in-frame clones are kept and a portion is missing. The table lists approximately 300,000 clones, nearly 90% of them singletons. The germline V and J ends were trimmed by 5 bases and 7 bases, with 20 bases remaining between them. There are 15 residues in the CDR3. Looked up from germline, CDR1 is LNHDA and CDR2 is SQIVND (reference sequence). The source material was PBMCs or T cells enriched from blood (not recorded which). The rearrangement joins TRBV19 to TRBJ1-2; D gene unclear. The receptor was isolated from a woman under 40 who had recovered from COVID-19. CDR3 nucleotide sequence: TGTGCCAGTAGTTCGTACGGGAACCACGTAGGTGGCTACACCTTC. Translating it yields CASSSYGNHVGGYTF. Supplemented by reference TRBV19 and TRBJ1-2, the full variable domain reads DGGITQSPKYLFRKEGQNVTLSCEQNLNHDAMYWYRQDPGQGLRLIYYSQIVNDFQKGDIAEGYSVSREKKESFPLTVTSAQKNPTAFYLCASSSYGNHVGGYTFGSGTRLTVV.